One sample yielded the 30 T cell receptor beta chains listed below, sequenced in a study of T cells in Graves' hyperthyroidism and ophthalmopathy. Amplified TCR beta CDR3 regions came from RNA transcripts. The TCR CDR3 was amplified in a first-round RT-PCR using the HTBI primer set. TCRdb passed the multiplex PCR reads through MiXCR, listing each CDR3 protein once. The sample has about 600,000 distinct CDR3 sequences, 12% to 15% seen once. The specimen was blood. These receptors all come from a woman aged 18-29 years with Graves' ophthalmopathy.

The J gene is TRBJ2-1, the V gene TRBV7-9; 7 nucleotides align to TRBD2. CDR3 size: 16 residues. Germline V gene sequence: CDR1 SEHNR, CDR2 FQNEAQ (reference sequence). V gave up 6 bases and J gave up 6 bases; unmatched junction bases: 14. Here the CDR3 DNA reads TGTGCCAGCAGGCTAGGGGACTATATGACTTCCAATGAGCAGTTCTTC. This sequence encodes CASRLGDYMTSNEQFF.

The sample holds a few counts of this clonotype. A junction end diverges from the germline sequence, so it may reflect a read error. The chain employs TRBV11-2 and TRBJ1-1, with D possibly TRBD1 on 5 matching bases. Germline values: CDR1 SGHAT, CDR2 FQNNGV. The length of the CDR3 is 13 residues. This CDR3 reads CASSDWQGTGAFF. DNA of the CDR3: TGTGCCAGCAGCGACTGGCAGGGCACTGGAGCTTTCTTT.

This clonotype showed up many times. This chain links TRBV30 with TRBJ1-3; D is ambiguous. Trimming removed 3 bases at V and 4 bases at J, with 13 bases between. Germline V gene sequence: CDR1 GTSNPN, CDR2 SVGIG (reference sequence). The CDR3 is 14 amino acids. For the CDR3, the DNA is TGTGCCTGGAGCAAATACACGGGCGGAAACACCATATATTTT. Its protein product is CAWSKYTGGNTIYF.

This clonotype was recorded at least ten times. This chain connects TRBV7-2 to TRBJ2-1; possibly TRBD1 or TRBD2 for D (5 bases each). This CDR3 is built from 14 residues. Trimming shortened V by 1 base and J by 6 bases, and 10 bases separated the two germline ends. Per the germline V gene, CDR1 is SGHTA and CDR2 is FQGNSA. The CDR3 sequence is CASSLVGTINEQFF. For the CDR3, the DNA is TGTGCCAGCAGCTTAGTTGGGACCATCAATGAGCAGTTCTTC.

J is TRBJ2-1 and V is TRBV28; 9 bases fit TRBD2. The CDR3 is 19 amino acids. CDR1 and CDR2 (germline): MDHEN, SYDVKM. The V segment lost 2 bases and the J segment 7 bases; nucleotides outside the gene matches: 18. The CDR3 protein is CASSLPAGVKAGGRNEQFF. The CDR3 bases are TGTGCCAGCAGTTTACCCGCCGGAGTGAAAGCGGGAGGTCGGAATGAGCAGTTCTTC.

Many counts were recorded for this clonotype. The chain employs TRBV6-5 and TRBJ2-7; D gene unclear. Germline V gives CDR1 MNHEY, CDR2 SVGAGI. Trimming took off 0 bases at V and 3 bases at J, with 15 bases between the two ends. CDR3 length equals 16 residues. In DNA form, the CDR3 reads TGTGCCAGCAGTTACTCGCTGCAGGCCTATAGCTACGAGCAGTACTTC. It translates to CASSYSLQAYSYEQYF.

This clonotype was counted ten times or more. The J gene is TRBJ1-3, the V gene TRBV20-1; TRBD1 agrees at 7 bases. V shed 5 bases and J 0 bases; nucleotides not matched to a gene: 4. From germline, CDR1 is DFQATT and CDR2 SNEGSKA (reference sequence). The CDR3 has 14 amino acids. CDR3 DNA: TGCAGTGCTCAGGGGGGACTCTCTGGAAACACCATATATTTT. Its translation is CSAQGGLSGNTIYF.

The genes are TRBV24-1 and TRBJ1-5; D unclear. V was trimmed by 3 bases and J by 3 bases, leaving 5 bases between them. CDR1 is KGHDR, CDR2 SFDVKD, per germline. The CDR3 has 13 amino acids. The CDR3 sequence: CATSDRVNQPQHF. In DNA form, the CDR3 reads TGTGCCACCAGTGATAGAGTCAATCAGCCCCAGCATTTT.

This clonotype was counted many times. DNA for the CDR3: TGTGCCACCAGTGAGGCCGGGCCGCACTACGAGCAGTACTTC. Its translation: CATSEAGPHYEQYF. The V call is TRBV24-1, the J call TRBJ2-7, with D uncertain. V lost 4 bases and J lost 3, with 12 bases in between. The CDR3 contains 14 residues. The germline gives CDR1 KGHDR, CDR2 SFDVKD.

This clonotype was counted at least ten times. V gene TRBV6-2 or TRBV6-3 combines with J gene TRBJ2-5, with TRBD2 as a possible D gene (5 bases). Germline CDR1 is MNHEY and CDR2 is SVGEGT. The CDR3 sequence is 15 residues long. Trimming took off 4 bases at V and 5 bases at J, with 17 bases between the two ends. CDR3 coding DNA: TGTGCCAGCAGTTCCCAAGTTGGGAGAAGGGAGACCCAGTACTTC. Encoded protein: CASSSQVGRRETQYF.

As for this clonotype: A much larger clone sits a single nucleotide away, making a read error possible. The chain is built from TRBV28 and TRBJ1-5, with a weak D call TRBD1 (5 bases). V was pared by 5 bases and J by 0 bases, with 14 bases between. CDR3 length equals 16 residues. Germline-derived CDR1 and CDR2 are MDHEN and SYDVKM. CDR3 protein: CASSDATVSSNQPQHF. Written as DNA, the CDR3 is TGTGCCAGCAGTGATGCGACAGTTTCTAGCAATCAGCCCCAGCATTTT.

V and J are TRBV7-9 and TRBJ1-4, with TRBD1 matching 8 bases. The V and J ends lost 7 bases and 5 bases, in that order; junction bases with no gene match: 6. CDR3 size: 14 residues. The V gene's germline CDR1 is SEHNR and CDR2 FQNEAQ (reference sequence). In DNA form, the CDR3 reads TGTGCCAGCACCACGTGGGACAGGAATGAAAAACTGTTTTTT. It encodes CASTTWDRNEKLFF.

This clonotype was counted many times. V usage is TRBV18 and J usage is TRBJ2-3; TRBD1 matches at 7 bases. Germline V gene lookup returns CDR1 KGHSH and CDR2 LQKENI. V gave up 6 bases and J gave up 2 bases; unmatched junction bases: 11. The CDR3 contains 16 residues. CDR3 DNA: TGTGCCAGCTCCCGGCGTACAGGGGCTAACACAGATACGCAGTATTTT. Its translation: CASSRRTGANTDTQYF.

This clonotype was counted at least ten times. J is TRBJ2-1 and V is TRBV11-2; D unclear. The CDR3 extends over 15 amino acids. V was clipped by 4 bases and J by 5 bases, with 15 bases between them. Germline CDR1 and CDR2: SGHAT and FQNNGV. For the CDR3, the DNA is TGTGCCAGCAGCTCTTCTTCCGGGCTACACAATGAGCAGTTCTTC. It specifies CASSSSSGLHNEQFF. The full variable domain, rest sourced from reference TRBV11-2 and TRBJ2-1, is EAGVAQSPRYKIIEKRQSVAFWCNPISGHATLYWYQQILGQGPKLLIQFQNNGVVDDSQLPKDRFSAERLKGVDSTLKIQPAKLEDSAVYLCASSSSSGLHNEQFFGPGTRLTVL.

The genes are TRBV6-1 and TRBJ2-1, with 9 bases fitting TRBD1. V dropped 8 bases and J dropped 3; count of bases not matched to a gene: 11. Looked up from germline, CDR1 is MNHNS and CDR2 is SASEGT. The length of the CDR3 is 16 residues. The DNA for the CDR3 is TGTGCCAGCCGAACGGTACGACAGGGGGTCTACAATGAGCAGTTCTTC. Its protein product is CASRTVRQGVYNEQFF.

This clonotype was seen more than once but under ten times. Since a much larger clone is just one base distant, this may be a read error. V and J are TRBV9 and TRBJ1-5, with D unresolved. Germline V lookup: CDR1 SGDLS, CDR2 YYNGEE. The CDR3 loop spans 13 amino acids. The CDR3 here is CTSSVGSNQPQHF. In nucleotides, the CDR3 is TGTACCAGCAGCGTAGGAAGCAATCAGCCCCAGCATTTT.

This clonotype appeared many times. The chain is built from TRBV11-2 and TRBJ1-1; D is ambiguous. Germline CDR1 reads SGHAT; CDR2 reads FQNNGV. The V gene lost 5 bases and the J gene lost 4 bases, with 14 bases spanning the gap. The CDR3 extends over 14 amino acids. The CDR3 protein is CASSRPGWGTEAFF. Here the CDR3 DNA reads TGTGCCAGCAGCCGCCCGGGATGGGGCACTGAAGCTTTCTTT.

This clonotype was counted many times. This chain joins TRBV7-3 and TRBJ2-7; TRBD1 is a possible D gene (6 bases). The ends were cut back, 6 bases at V and 5 bases at J, with 17 bases in the middle. The CDR3 is 14 amino acids. Germline V gene sequence: CDR1 SGHTA, CDR2 FQGTGA. CDR3 nucleotide sequence: TGTGCCAGCAGTCCAATCCGGGACAAGGACGAGCAGTACTTC. Amino acids: CASSPIRDKDEQYF.

Many counts were recorded for this clonotype. The rearrangement joins TRBV27 to TRBJ1-1; 12 bases agree with TRBD1. The CDR3 has 17 residues. Trimming at V came to 1 base and at J to 4 bases, leaving 7 bases not matched to a gene. Germline lookup yields CDR1 MNHEY and CDR2 SMNVEV (reference sequence). CDR3 sequence (DNA): TGTGCCAGCAGTTTATTGGGGACAGGGGGCGGCGGCACTGAAGCTTTCTTT. Translated: CASSLLGTGGGGTEAFF.

This clonotype has at least ten counts. The J gene is TRBJ2-3, the V gene TRBV12-3 or TRBV12-4, with TRBD2 matching 7 bases. The CDR3 sequence is 15 residues long. The ends lost 7 bases at V and 7 bases at J; junction bases unmatched: 14. CDR3 loop: CASTISGGRANTQYF. CDR3 DNA sequence: TGTGCCAGCACCATCTCTGGCGGGAGAGCGAATACGCAGTATTTT.

This clonotype was detected only a few times. The chain links TRBV27 to TRBJ2-2, with TRBD1 as a possible D gene (6 bases). In germline, CDR1 is MNHEY, CDR2 SMNVEV (reference sequence). The length of the CDR3 is 17 residues. Deletions cut 9 bases from V and 1 base from J, with 21 bases between. The CDR3 region has the DNA TGTGCCAGTTATCGATTTCCAGGGGTTATGAACACCGGGGAGCTGTTTTTT. This sequence encodes CASYRFPGVMNTGELFF.

This clonotype was observed at least ten times. The chain combines TRBV9 with TRBJ1-1; D remains ambiguous. CDR1 and CDR2 from the germline V gene are SGDLS and YYNGEE. The V end was cut by 3 bases, the J end by 12 bases, with 18 bases between. This CDR3 is built from 13 residues. The CDR3, as DNA: TGTGCCAGCAGCGACGAGGGAGCGGCTGTACCTTTCTTT. It yields the protein CASSDEGAAVPFF.

This clonotype was detected ten times or more. The rearrangement uses TRBV27 and TRBJ2-1, with 12 bases that match TRBD2. This CDR3 has 16 amino acids. The germline CDR1 and CDR2 sequences are MNHEY and SMNVEV (reference sequence). V trimming: 2 bases; J trimming: 2 bases; junction bases outside the gene matches: 1. This chain's CDR3 is CASSLTSGRPYNEQFF. DNA of the CDR3: TGTGCCAGCAGTTTAACTAGCGGGAGGCCCTACAATGAGCAGTTCTTC.

This clonotype was seen only a few times. This CDR3 reads CSVVGVDEKLFF. The CDR3 DNA reads as TGCAGCGTTGTGGGTGTGGATGAAAAACTGTTTTTT. The chain has TRBV29-1 and TRBJ1-4; D gene ambiguous. Germline V gene data show CDR1 as SQVTM and CDR2 as ANQGSEA. This CDR3 is 12 amino acids long. V lost 4 bases to trimming and J lost 6 bases, with 9 bases between them.

There are many counts of this clonotype. The V and J genes are TRBV18 and TRBJ2-7; 8 nucleotides line up with TRBD1. The V gene end was trimmed by 5 bases and the J gene end by 0 bases; junction bases not matched to a gene: 6. This CDR3 contains 15 residues. Germline V gene sequence: CDR1 KGHSH, CDR2 LQKENI. The CDR3 reads CASSANRGSSYEQYF. The CDR3 DNA follows: TGTGCCAGCTCAGCCAACAGGGGGAGCTCCTACGAGCAGTACTTC.

The V call is TRBV4-2, the J call TRBJ2-7; D is ambiguous. The CDR3 runs 16 residues. V lost 4 bases and J 4 bases, leaving 20 bases between the germline ends. Germline CDR1 reads LGHNA; CDR2 reads YNFKEQ. CDR3 amino acids: CASSLAQTETLYEQYF. The CDR3 coding sequence is TGTGCCAGCAGCCTCGCCCAAACAGAGACCCTTTACGAGCAGTACTTC.

About this clonotype itself: A read error is possible here, since a much larger clone lies one base away. V gene TRBV7-2 combines with J gene TRBJ2-7; D is perhaps TRBD1 or TRBD2 (5 bases each). Germline CDR1 and CDR2: SGHTA and FQGNSA. The CDR3 is made up of 14 amino acids. Trimming pared 4 bases from V and 0 bases from J, leaving 10 bases between. The chain's CDR3 is CASSWGSSSYEQYF. CDR3 nucleotides: TGTGCCAGCAGCTGGGGGAGCAGCTCCTACGAGCAGTACTTC. Drawing the rest from reference TRBV7-2 and TRBJ2-7, the complete variable domain is GAGVSQSPSNKVTEKGKDVELRCDPISGHTALYWYRQSLGQGLEFLIYFQGNSAPDKSGLPSDRFSAERTGGSVSTLTIQRTQQEDSAVYLCASSWGSSSYEQYFGPGTRLTVT.

This clonotype was recorded many times. This rearrangement joins TRBV6-6 to TRBJ1-1, with 7 nucleotides matching TRBD1. This CDR3 spans 16 amino acids. V gave up 0 bases and J gave up 3 bases; unmatched junction bases: 7. CDR1 and CDR2 (germline): MNHNY, SVGAGI (reference sequence). This CDR3 reads CASSYSFKGADTEAFF. Here the CDR3 DNA reads TGTGCCAGCAGTTACTCGTTTAAGGGGGCGGACACTGAAGCTTTCTTT.

This clonotype was seen repeatedly, ten times or more. This chain uses TRBV12-3 or TRBV12-4 with TRBJ1-2; D may be TRBD1 (6 bases). The V gene lost 1 base and the J gene lost 8 bases, with 11 bases spanning the gap. The CDR3 is made up of 13 amino acids. The CDR3 sequence is CASSLDRVWGYTF. The DNA for the CDR3 is TGTGCCAGCAGTTTAGACAGGGTATGGGGCTACACCTTC.

This clonotype appeared many times. The chain uses TRBV2 and TRBJ2-7; TRBD2 matches at 10 bases. The V segment lost 3 bases and the J segment 5 bases; nucleotides outside the gene matches: 10. This CDR3 has 16 amino acids. The germline V gene encodes CDR1 SNHLY and CDR2 FYNNEI. The DNA of the CDR3 is TGTGCCAGCAGTGACCCTGGCAGCGGGAGGGCGGACGAGCAGTACTTC. Amino acids: CASSDPGSGRADEQYF. The full variable domain, completed using reference TRBV2 and TRBJ2-7, is EPEVTQTPSHQVTQMGQEVILRCVPISNHLYFYWYRQILGQKVEFLVSFYNNEISEKSEIFDDQFSVERPDGSNFTLKIRSTKLEDSAMYFCASSDPGSGRADEQYFGPGTRLTVT.